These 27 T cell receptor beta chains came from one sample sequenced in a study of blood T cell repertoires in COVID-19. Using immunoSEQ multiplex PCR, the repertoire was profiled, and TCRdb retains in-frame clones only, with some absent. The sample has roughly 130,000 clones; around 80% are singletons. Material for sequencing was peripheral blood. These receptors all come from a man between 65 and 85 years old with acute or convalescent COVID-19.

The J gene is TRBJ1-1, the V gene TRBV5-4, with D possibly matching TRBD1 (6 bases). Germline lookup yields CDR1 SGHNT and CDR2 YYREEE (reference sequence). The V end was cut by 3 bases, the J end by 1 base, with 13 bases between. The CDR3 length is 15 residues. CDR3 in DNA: TGTGCCAGCAGCTCCACAGGGAAGGGGAACACTGAAGCTTTCTTT. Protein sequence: CASSSTGKGNTEAFF.

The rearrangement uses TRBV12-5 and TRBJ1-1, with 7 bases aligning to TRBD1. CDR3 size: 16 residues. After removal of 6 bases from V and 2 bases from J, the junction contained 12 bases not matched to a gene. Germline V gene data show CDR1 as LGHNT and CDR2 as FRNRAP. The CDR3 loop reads CASGPGQPIGNTEAFF. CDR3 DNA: TGTGCTAGTGGCCCGGGACAGCCCATCGGAAACACTGAAGCTTTCTTT.

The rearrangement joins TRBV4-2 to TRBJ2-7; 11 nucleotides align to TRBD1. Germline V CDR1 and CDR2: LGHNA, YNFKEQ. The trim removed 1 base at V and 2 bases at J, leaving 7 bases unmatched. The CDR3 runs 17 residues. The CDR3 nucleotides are TGTGCCAGCAGCCAAGCCCTGGACAGGGGGCTCCCCTACGAGCAGTACTTC. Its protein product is CASSQALDRGLPYEQYF.

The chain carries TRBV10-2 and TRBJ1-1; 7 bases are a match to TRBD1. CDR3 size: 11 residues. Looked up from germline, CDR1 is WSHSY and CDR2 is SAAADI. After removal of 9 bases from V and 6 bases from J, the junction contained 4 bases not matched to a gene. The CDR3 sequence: CASRDSAEAFF. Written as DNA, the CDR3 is TGCGCCAGTAGGGACAGTGCTGAAGCTTTCTTT.

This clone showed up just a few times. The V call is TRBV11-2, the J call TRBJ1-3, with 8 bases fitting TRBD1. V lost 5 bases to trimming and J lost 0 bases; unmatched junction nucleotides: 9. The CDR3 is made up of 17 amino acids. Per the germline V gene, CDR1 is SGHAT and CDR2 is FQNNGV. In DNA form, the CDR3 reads TGTGCCAGCAGCCTGGACAGGGATACAGTCTCTGGAAACACCATATATTTT. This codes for CASSLDRDTVSGNTIYF.

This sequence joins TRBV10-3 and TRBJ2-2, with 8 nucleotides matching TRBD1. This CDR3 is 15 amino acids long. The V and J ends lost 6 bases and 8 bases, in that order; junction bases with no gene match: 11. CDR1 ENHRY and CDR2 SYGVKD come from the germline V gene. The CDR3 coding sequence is TGTGCCATCAGCGGACAGGGCCGCGCGGGAGGGGAGCTGTTTTTT. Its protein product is CAISGQGRAGGELFF.

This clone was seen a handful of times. In nucleotides, the CDR3 is TGCGCCAGCAGCTTGGTGGGGACAGAGAACACTGAAGCTTTCTTT. It codes for CASSLVGTENTEAFF. V and J are TRBV5-1 and TRBJ1-1; TRBD1 matches at 7 bases. Germline CDR1 and CDR2: SGHRS and YFSETQ. V gave up 0 bases and J gave up 1 base; unmatched junction bases: 3. The CDR3 runs 15 residues.

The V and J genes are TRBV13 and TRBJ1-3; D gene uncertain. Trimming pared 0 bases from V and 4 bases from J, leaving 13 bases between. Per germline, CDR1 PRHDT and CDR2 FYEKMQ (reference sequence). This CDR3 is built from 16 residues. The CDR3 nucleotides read TGTGCCAGCAGCTTAGGAACGGGTGTACTAGGAAACACCATATATTTT. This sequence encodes CASSLGTGVLGNTIYF.

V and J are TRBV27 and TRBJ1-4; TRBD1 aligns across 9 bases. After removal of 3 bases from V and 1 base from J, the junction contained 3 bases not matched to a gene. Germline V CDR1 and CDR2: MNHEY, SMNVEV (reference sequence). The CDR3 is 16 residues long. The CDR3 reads CASSFRQGGTNEKLFF. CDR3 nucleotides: TGTGCCAGCAGTTTCCGACAGGGGGGAACTAATGAAAAACTGTTTTTT. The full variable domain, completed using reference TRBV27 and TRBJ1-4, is EAQVTQNPRYLITVTGKKLTVTCSQNMNHEYMSWYRQDPGLGLRQIYYSMNVEVTDKGDVPEGYKVSRKEKRNFPLILESPSPNQTSLYFCASSFRQGGTNEKLFFGSGTQLSVL.

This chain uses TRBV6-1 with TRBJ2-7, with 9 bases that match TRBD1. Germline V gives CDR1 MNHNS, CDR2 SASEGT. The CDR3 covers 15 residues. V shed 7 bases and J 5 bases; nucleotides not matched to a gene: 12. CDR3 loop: CASKRLRDRVDEQYF. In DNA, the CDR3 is TGTGCCAGCAAGAGGCTCCGGGACAGGGTCGACGAGCAGTACTTC.

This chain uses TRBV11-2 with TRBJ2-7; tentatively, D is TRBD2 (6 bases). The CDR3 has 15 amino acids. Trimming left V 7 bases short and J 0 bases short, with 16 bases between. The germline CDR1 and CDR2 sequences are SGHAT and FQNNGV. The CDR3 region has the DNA TGTGCCAGCACCGAAGGGGCGGGGAGCTCCTACGAGCAGTACTTC. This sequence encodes CASTEGAGSSYEQYF.

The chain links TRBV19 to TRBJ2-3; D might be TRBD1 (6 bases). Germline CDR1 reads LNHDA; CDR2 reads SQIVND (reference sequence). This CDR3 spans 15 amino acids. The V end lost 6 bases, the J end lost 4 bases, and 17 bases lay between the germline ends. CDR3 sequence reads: CASRGLGADADTQYF. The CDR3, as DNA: TGTGCCAGTAGAGGCTTGGGGGCGGATGCAGATACGCAGTATTTT. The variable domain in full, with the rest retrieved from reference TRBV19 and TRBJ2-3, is DGGITQSPKYLFRKEGQNVTLSCEQNLNHDAMYWYRQDPGQGLRLIYYSQIVNDFQKGDIAEGYSVSREKKESFPLTVTSAQKNPTAFYLCASRGLGADADTQYFGPGTRLTVL.

CDR3 amino acids: CASSSGQGTGNTIYF. Here the CDR3 DNA reads TGTGCCAGCAGTTCGGGACAGGGCACTGGAAACACCATATATTTT. V usage is TRBV6-5 and J usage is TRBJ1-3, with 9 bases lining up with TRBD1. This CDR3 contains 15 residues. The J segment lost 2 bases and the V segment lost 4 bases, leaving 3 bases of the junction unmatched. Looked up from germline, CDR1 is MNHEY and CDR2 is SVGAGI.

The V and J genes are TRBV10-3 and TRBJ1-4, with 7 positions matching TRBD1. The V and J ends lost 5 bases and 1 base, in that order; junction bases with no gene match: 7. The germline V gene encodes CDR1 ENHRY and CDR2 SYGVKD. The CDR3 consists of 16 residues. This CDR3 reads CAISLTGIGTNEKLFF. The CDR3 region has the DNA TGTGCCATCAGTTTGACAGGGATTGGAACTAATGAAAAACTGTTTTTT.

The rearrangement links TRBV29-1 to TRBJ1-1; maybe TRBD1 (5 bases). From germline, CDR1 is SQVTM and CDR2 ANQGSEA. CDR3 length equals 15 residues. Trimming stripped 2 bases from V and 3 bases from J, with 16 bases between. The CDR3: CSVETSGLLDTEAFF. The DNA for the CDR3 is TGCAGCGTTGAAACTTCAGGGCTGTTGGACACTGAAGCTTTCTTT.

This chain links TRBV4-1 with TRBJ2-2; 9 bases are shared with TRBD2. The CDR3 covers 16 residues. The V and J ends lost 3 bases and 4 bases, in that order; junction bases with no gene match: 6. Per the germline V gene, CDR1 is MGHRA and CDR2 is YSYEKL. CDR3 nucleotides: TGCGCCAGCAGCCAGGCTAGCGGGGATCCCACCGGGGAGCTGTTTTTT. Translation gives CASSQASGDPTGELFF.

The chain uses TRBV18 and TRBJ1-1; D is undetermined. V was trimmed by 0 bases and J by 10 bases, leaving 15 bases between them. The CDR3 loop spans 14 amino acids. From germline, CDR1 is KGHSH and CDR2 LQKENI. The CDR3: CASSPPNAPPRAFF. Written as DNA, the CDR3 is TGTGCCAGCTCACCACCTAATGCGCCCCCCCGAGCTTTCTTT.

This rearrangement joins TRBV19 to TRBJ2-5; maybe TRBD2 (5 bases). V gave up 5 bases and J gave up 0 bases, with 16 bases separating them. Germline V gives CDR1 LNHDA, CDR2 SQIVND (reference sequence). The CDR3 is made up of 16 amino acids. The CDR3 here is CASSAGLNPYQETQYF. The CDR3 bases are TGTGCCAGTAGTGCCGGACTTAATCCGTACCAAGAGACCCAGTACTTC.

As DNA, the CDR3 is TGTGCCAGCAGCTTGGCCAGGAAGAGCAGGGGTAATGAGCAGTTCTTC. Residues: CASSLARKSRGNEQFF. The rearrangement joins TRBV5-6 to TRBJ2-1; perhaps TRBD1 as D (6 bases). V lost 0 bases, J lost 7 bases, and 17 bases lay in between. This CDR3 contains 16 residues. CDR1 is SGHDT, CDR2 YYEEEE, per germline. The full variable domain, in which reference TRBV5-6 and TRBJ2-1 provide the parts outside the CDR3, is DAGVTQSPTHLIKTRGQQVTLRCSPKSGHDTVSWYQQALGQGPQFIFQYYEEEERQRGNFPDRFSGHQFPNYSSELNVNALLLGDSALYLCASSLARKSRGNEQFFGPGTRLTVL.

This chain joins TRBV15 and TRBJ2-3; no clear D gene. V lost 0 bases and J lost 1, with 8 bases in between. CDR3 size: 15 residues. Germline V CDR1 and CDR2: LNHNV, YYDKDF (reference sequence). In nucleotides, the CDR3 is TGTGCCACCAGCAGAGAGAAGACTCGCACAGATACGCAGTATTTT. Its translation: CATSREKTRTDTQYF.

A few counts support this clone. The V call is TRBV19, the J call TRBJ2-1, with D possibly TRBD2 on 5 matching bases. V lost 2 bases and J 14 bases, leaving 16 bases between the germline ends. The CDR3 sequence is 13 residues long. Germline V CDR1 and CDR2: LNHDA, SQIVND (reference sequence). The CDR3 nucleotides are TGTGCCAGTAGTATACCGGGAATTGGAGTGAAGTTCTTC. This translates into CASSIPGIGVKFF.

CDR3 loop: CASSQEGTSNTGNEQFF. CDR3 DNA sequence: TGCGCCAGCAGCCAAGAGGGGACTAGCAATACAGGCAATGAGCAGTTCTTC. The chain combines TRBV4-1 with TRBJ2-1; 9 bases line up with TRBD2. Germline CDR1 and CDR2: MGHRA and YSYEKL. Trimming cost V 0 bases and J 6 bases; bases outside gene matches: 9. CDR3 length: 17 amino acids.

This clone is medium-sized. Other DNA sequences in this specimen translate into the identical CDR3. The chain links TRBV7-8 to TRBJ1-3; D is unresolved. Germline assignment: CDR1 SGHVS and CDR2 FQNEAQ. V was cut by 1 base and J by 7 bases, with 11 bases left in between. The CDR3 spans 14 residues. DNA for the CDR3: TGTGCCAGCAGCTTAGGGACTACGGGGAACACCATATATTTT. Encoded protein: CASSLGTTGNTIYF. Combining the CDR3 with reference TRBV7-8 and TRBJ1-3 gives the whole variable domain GAGVSQSPRYKVAKRGQDVALRCDPISGHVSLFWYQQALGQGPEFLTYFQNEAQLDKSGLPSDRFFAERPEGSVSTLKIQRTQQEDSAVYLCASSLGTTGNTIYFGEGSWLTVV.

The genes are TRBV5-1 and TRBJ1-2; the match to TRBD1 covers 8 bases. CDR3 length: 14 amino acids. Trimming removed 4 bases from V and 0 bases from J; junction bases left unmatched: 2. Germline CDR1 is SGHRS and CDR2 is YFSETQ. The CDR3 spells CASSPGQANYGYTF. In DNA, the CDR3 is TGCGCCAGCAGCCCGGGACAGGCTAACTATGGCTACACCTTC.

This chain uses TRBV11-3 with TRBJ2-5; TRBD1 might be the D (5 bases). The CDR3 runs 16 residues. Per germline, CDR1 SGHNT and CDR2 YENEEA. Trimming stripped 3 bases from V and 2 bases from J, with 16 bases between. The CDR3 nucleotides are TGTGCCAGCAGCTTGGGGCACCAGGGTGAGCAAGAGACCCAGTACTTC. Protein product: CASSLGHQGEQETQYF.

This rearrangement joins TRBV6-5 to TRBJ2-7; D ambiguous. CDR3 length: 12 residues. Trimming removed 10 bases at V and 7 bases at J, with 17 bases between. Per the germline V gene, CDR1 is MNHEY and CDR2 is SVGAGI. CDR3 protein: CATTTSGREQYF. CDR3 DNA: TGTGCCACAACCACATCAGGCCGGGAGCAGTACTTC.

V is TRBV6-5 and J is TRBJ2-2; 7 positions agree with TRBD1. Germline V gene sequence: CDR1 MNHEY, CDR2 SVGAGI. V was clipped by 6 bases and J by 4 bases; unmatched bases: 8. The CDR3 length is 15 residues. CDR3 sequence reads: CASSGDRRGTGELFF. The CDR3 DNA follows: TGTGCCAGCAGCGGGGACAGAAGGGGCACCGGGGAGCTGTTTTTT.